This T cell receptor beta chain was sequenced in a study of T-cell memory formation after mild COVID-19. Overall study findings and caveats: For contracting clones, CD4+ ones sat mainly in CM and EM, CD8+ in EMRA.

The length of the CDR3 is 14 residues. With 1 base removed from V and 0 bases from J, the gap between germline ends came to 10 bases. Per germline, CDR1 DFQATT and CDR2 SNEGSKA (reference sequence). This clonotype has just a few counts. Its antigen is unknown. Each CDR3 protein is one row after TCRdb ran MiXCR on the 5' RACE reads. The data show under 250,000 distinct CDR3 sequences, with 10% to 13% seen just once and under 3.5% held by the top ten. The sequenced sample consisted of PBMCs or a T cell subset sorted from them (not recorded which). The chain links TRBV20-1 to TRBJ2-7; a weak D match, TRBD1 (6 bases). The TCR comes from a man aged 18 to 29 who had mild COVID-19 (a few samples of this study predate the infection). Cell type and time point are not known. This CDR3 reads CSARGTATSYEQYF. In DNA form, the CDR3 reads TGCAGTGCTAGAGGGACAGCGACCTCCTACGAGCAGTACTTC.